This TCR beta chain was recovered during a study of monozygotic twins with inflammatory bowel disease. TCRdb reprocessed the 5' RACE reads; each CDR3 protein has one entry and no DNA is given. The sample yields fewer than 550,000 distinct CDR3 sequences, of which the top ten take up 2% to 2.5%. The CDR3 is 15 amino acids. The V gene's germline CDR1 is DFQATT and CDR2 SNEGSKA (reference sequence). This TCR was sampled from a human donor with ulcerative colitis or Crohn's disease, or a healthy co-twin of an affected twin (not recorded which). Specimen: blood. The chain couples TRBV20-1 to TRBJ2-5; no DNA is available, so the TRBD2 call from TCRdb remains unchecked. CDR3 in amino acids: CSASPPHGSQETQYF.